Each of the 27 T cell receptor beta chains below was sequenced from the same sample in a study of molecular identifiers for immune sequencing clone quantification. TCRdb re-analysed the PCR reads in MiXCR, keeping a single row per CDR3 protein. The table lists 490,000 or so distinct CDR3 sequences, under 30% of them singletons. The sequenced sample was naive CD8+ T cells from blood, with Jurkat cell RNA spiked in. Subset specified: FACS-sorted CD8+CD4-CCR7+CD45RA+ naive T cells. The receptors shown here come from a human donor in good health. Some libraries in this study had Jurkat cell RNA spiked in.

As concerns this clonotype: Possible read error: a much larger clone is one base away. The chain couples TRBV7-9 to TRBJ2-6; possibly TRBD1 for D (5 bases). Germline CDR1 is SEHNR and CDR2 is FQNEAQ (reference sequence). CDR3 length: 16 residues. For the CDR3, the DNA is TGTGCCAGCAGCTCCGGACGGATCTCTGGGGCCAACGCCCTGACTTTC. Translation gives CASSSGRISGANALTF.

This clonotype occurred many times. The chain employs TRBV5-1 and TRBJ2-5; 7 bases are shared with TRBD1. Trimming at V came to 4 bases and at J to 0 bases, leaving 3 bases not matched to a gene. The CDR3 runs to 14 residues. The germline gives CDR1 SGHRS, CDR2 YFSETQ. CDR3 region: CASSTDRDQETQYF. CDR3 nucleotide sequence: TGCGCCAGCAGCACCGACAGGGACCAAGAGACCCAGTACTTC.

This clonotype was seen only a few times. The chain has TRBV6-2 or TRBV6-3 and TRBJ1-1; D gene unclear. V lost 2 bases and J 0 bases, leaving 10 bases between the germline ends. Germline V gene data show CDR1 as MNHEY and CDR2 as SVGEGT. This CDR3 is 15 amino acids long. The CDR3 sequence: CASSYDVLMNTEAFF. The CDR3 nucleotides are TGTGCCAGCAGTTACGACGTTCTAATGAACACTGAAGCTTTCTTT.

This clonotype has at least ten counts. The chain joins TRBV7-9 to TRBJ2-7; 8 nucleotides agree with TRBD1. Germline V gene data show CDR1 as SEHNR and CDR2 as FQNEAQ (reference sequence). Trimming cost V 1 base and J 7 bases; bases outside gene matches: 9. The CDR3 totals 15 residues. CDR3 nucleotides: TGTGCCAGCAGCTTAGTTCGGCAGGGGGCTGGTGAGCAGTACTTC. Protein: CASSLVRQGAGEQYF.

Concerning this clonotype: The junction departs from the called germline gene at one end, perhaps through a read error. V is TRBV28 and J is TRBJ2-7, with 8 bases fitting TRBD2. The CDR3 has 13 residues. CDR1 MDHEN and CDR2 SYDVKM come from the germline V gene. The CDR3 DNA follows: TGTGCCGGCAGTCTAGGACTAGCCCACGAGCGGTACTTC. This codes for CAGSLGLAHERYF.

This clonotype has a count of ten or more. The chain links TRBV4-1 to TRBJ2-7; D possibly corresponds to TRBD2 (5 bases). Germline assignment: CDR1 MGHRA and CDR2 YSYEKL. CDR3 length: 12 residues. Trimming removed 1 base from V and 7 bases from J, with 8 bases in between. CDR3 sequence: CASSQGGEEQYF. The CDR3 nucleotides are TGCGCCAGCAGCCAAGGGGGAGAGGAGCAGTACTTC.

This rearrangement joins TRBV12-3 or TRBV12-4 to TRBJ2-1, with D possibly being TRBD2 (5 bases). The CDR3 runs 17 residues. Trimming cost V 4 bases and J 2 bases, with 18 bases left between them. CDR3 protein: CASSSLTTWSPYNEQFF. In DNA, the CDR3 is TGTGCCAGCAGTTCTCTGACTACCTGGAGCCCCTACAATGAGCAGTTCTTC.

This clonotype appeared a few times. The chain joins TRBV18 to TRBJ1-1; no firm D call. Germline V gene sequence: CDR1 KGHSH, CDR2 LQKENI. V was shortened by 0 bases and J by 0 bases, with 14 bases between the two germline ends. The CDR3 runs 17 residues. The CDR3 loop is CASSPPGRVYMNTEAFF. The CDR3 DNA reads TGTGCCAGCTCACCACCGGGCAGAGTATACATGAACACTGAAGCTTTCTTT. Filled out from reference TRBV18 and TRBJ1-1, the complete variable domain reads NAGVMQNPRHLVRRRGQEARLRCSPMKGHSHVYWYRQLPEEGLKFMVYLQKENIIDESGMPKERFSAEFPKEGPSILRIQQVVRGDSAAYFCASSPPGRVYMNTEAFFGQGTRLTVV.

At least ten counts were recorded for this clonotype. The chain couples TRBV19 to TRBJ1-1; tentative D call: TRBD1 (5 bases). V was cut by 2 bases and J by 4 bases, with 14 bases left in between. Germline V CDR1 and CDR2: LNHDA, SQIVND (reference sequence). The CDR3 length is 15 residues. The CDR3 DNA reads as TGTGCCAGTAGTATACCAGGGACGTGGGGCACTGAAGCTTTCTTT. Translating gives CASSIPGTWGTEAFF.

The table lists this clonotype with a count of one. The junction departs from the called germline gene at one end, perhaps through a read error. The chain employs TRBV13 and TRBJ2-1, with 10 bases lining up with TRBD1. The CDR3 contains 13 residues. Germline V gives CDR1 PRHDT, CDR2 FYEKMQ (reference sequence). CDR3 bases: TGTGCCGGCAGCTCGGACAGGGGGAATGAGCAGTTCTTC. Protein product: CAGSSDRGNEQFF.

The chain uses TRBV11-3 and TRBJ2-3, with D possibly matching TRBD2 (6 bases). The CDR3 runs 16 residues. V lost 8 bases, J lost 0 bases, and 18 bases lay in between. CDR1 and CDR2 from the germline V gene are SGHNT and YENEEA. CDR3 sequence: CASSRGLFTSTDTQYF. CDR3 bases: TGTGCCAGCTCCCGAGGACTATTCACTAGCACAGATACGCAGTATTTT. The variable domain in full, completed from reference TRBV11-3 and TRBJ2-3, reads EAGVVQSPRYKIIEKKQPVAFWCNPISGHNTLYWYLQNLGQGPELLIRYENEEAVDDSQLPKDRFSAERLKGVDSTLKIQPAELGDSAVYLCASSRGLFTSTDTQYFGPGTRLTVL.

This clonotype turned up a few times. The chain joins TRBV7-3 to TRBJ1-1; tentative D call: TRBD1 (5 bases). From germline, CDR1 is SGHTA and CDR2 FQGTGA. The CDR3 length is 14 residues. V was pared by 0 bases and J by 3 bases, with 8 bases between. CDR3 sequence: CASSLTTDYTEAFF. The CDR3 DNA is TGTGCCAGCAGCTTAACGACAGACTACACTGAAGCTTTCTTT.

This clonotype was counted ten times or more. J is TRBJ1-4 and V is TRBV12-3 or TRBV12-4; D is undetermined. V was pared by 3 bases and J by 8 bases, with 22 bases between. The CDR3 sequence is 17 residues long. CDR3 nucleotide sequence: TGTGCCAGCAGTTTTCTTGTCGTTCCTGGCCAAGGGGAAAAACTGTTTTTT. It is translated as CASSFLVVPGQGEKLFF.

This clonotype is a singleton in its sample. A much larger clone differs from this one at a single base, so this may be a read error. The chain uses TRBV27 and TRBJ2-6; perhaps TRBD2 as D (5 bases). V was pared by 5 bases and J by 4 bases, with 15 bases between. This CDR3 region has 16 residues. Germline CDR1 and CDR2: MNHEY and SMNVEV (reference sequence). DNA of the CDR3: TGTGCCAGCAGTCCGATACTAGTTTCCGGGGCCAACGTCCTGACTTTC. It encodes CASSPILVSGANVLTF.

This clonotype came up many times. This sequence joins TRBV12-3 or TRBV12-4 and TRBJ2-6, with TRBD1 identical over 10 bases. Trimming removed 6 bases from V and 4 bases from J; junction bases left unmatched: 6. The CDR3 extends over 16 amino acids. In nucleotides, the CDR3 is TGTGCCAGCAGGGACAGGGGGGCACCAGGGGCCAACGTCCTGACTTTC. It codes for CASRDRGAPGANVLTF.

Turning to this clonotype: This could be a read error, since a much larger clone is one nucleotide away. The genes are TRBV4-3 and TRBJ1-5; D is ambiguous. The CDR3 is 16 residues long. The V end was cut by 1 base, the J end by 3 bases, with 13 bases between. CDR1 is LGHNA, CDR2 YSLEER, per germline. The CDR3 DNA sequence: TGCGCCAGCAGCCAAGCTCGCGGCACATACAATCAGCCCCAGCATTTT. Encoded protein: CASSQARGTYNQPQHF.

V gene TRBV19 combines with J gene TRBJ2-3; 8 bases line up with TRBD2. The length of the CDR3 is 16 residues. Trimming at V came to 5 bases and at J to 4 bases, leaving 11 bases not matched to a gene. The germline V gene encodes CDR1 LNHDA and CDR2 SQIVND (reference sequence). CDR3 nucleotides: TGTGCCAGTAGTTGGTGTAGCGGGACGGGGCCAGATACGCAGTATTTT. It is translated as CASSWCSGTGPDTQYF.

The V and J genes are TRBV28 and TRBJ2-7, with 8 bases lining up with TRBD2. This CDR3 is built from 13 residues. Germline V lookup: CDR1 MDHEN, CDR2 SYDVKM. The V and J ends lost 8 bases and 0 bases, in that order; junction bases with no gene match: 3. CDR3 residues: CASYGRGSYEQYF. CDR3 in DNA: TGTGCCAGCTACGGGAGGGGCTCCTACGAGCAGTACTTC.

Of note for this clonotype: Being one base from a much bigger clone, this may be a read error. The chain couples TRBV28 to TRBJ2-3; D possibly corresponds to TRBD1 (6 bases). CDR1 MDHEN and CDR2 SYDVKM come from the germline V gene. V lost 6 bases, J lost 4 bases, and 17 bases lay in between. CDR3 size: 15 residues. The CDR3 loop is CASSTGQRFADTQYF. CDR3 in DNA: TGTGCCAGCAGCACCGGACAGCGCTTCGCAGATACGCAGTATTTT.

The V call is TRBV12-3 or TRBV12-4, the J call TRBJ2-3, with TRBD2 matching 11 bases. This CDR3 is 15 amino acids long. V shed 5 bases, J shed 7 bases, and the junction held 8 bases outside the gene matches. This CDR3 is CASSVMGLAAHTQYF. CDR3 nucleotides: TGTGCCAGCAGTGTTATGGGACTAGCGGCACATACGCAGTATTTT.

This clonotype has just a few counts. The rearrangement joins TRBV2 to TRBJ2-1, with 8 bases identical to TRBD2. The length of the CDR3 is 15 residues. Unmatched junction bases numbered 11, after V lost 8 bases and J lost 5 bases. The germline V gene encodes CDR1 SNHLY and CDR2 FYNNEI. The DNA for the CDR3 is TGTGCCAGCGGAGAAAGCGGGAGTAGCGACAATGAGCAGTTCTTC. Its protein product is CASGESGSSDNEQFF.

This clonotype was seen a few times. The chain is built from TRBV20-1 and TRBJ2-7; 7 bases map to TRBD1. Trimming at V came to 2 bases and at J to 2 bases, leaving 6 bases not matched to a gene. Per the germline V gene, CDR1 is DFQATT and CDR2 is SNEGSKA (reference sequence). The CDR3 length is 14 residues. DNA for the CDR3: TGCAGTGCTAGACCCACAGGGGCTCCCTACGAGCAGTACTTC. Translated: CSARPTGAPYEQYF.

This clonotype showed up just a few times. CDR3 DNA: TGTGCCAGCAGTCCACCAATTCACAGGGGTAGTTTTGGGAATGAGCAGTTCTTC. It encodes CASSPPIHRGSFGNEQFF. The J gene is TRBJ2-1, the V gene TRBV6-5; 7 bases match TRBD1. The J segment lost 7 bases and the V segment lost 5 bases, leaving 20 bases of the junction unmatched. Germline CDR1 and CDR2: MNHEY and SVGAGI. The CDR3 extends over 18 amino acids.

The chain is built from TRBV19 and TRBJ1-5; D call uncertain. Germline lookup yields CDR1 LNHDA and CDR2 SQIVND (reference sequence). The V and J ends lost 3 bases and 3 bases respectively, with 12 bases between them. The CDR3 extends over 15 amino acids. The CDR3 DNA follows: TGTGCCAGTAGTATGGTATCAGGATTCAATCAGCCCCAGCATTTT. Protein product: CASSMVSGFNQPQHF.

Worth noting for this clonotype: An end of the junction does not agree with germline; a read error may underlie this. The CDR3 DNA is TGTGCCAGCAGGCCGGGAAGGATGGACTTC. This gives the protein CASRPGRMDF. The chain couples TRBV7-9 to TRBJ2-4, with D perhaps matching TRBD2 (5 bases). The CDR3 is 10 residues long. Germline V lookup: CDR1 SEHNR, CDR2 FQNEAQ (reference sequence).

V gene TRBV19 combines with J gene TRBJ1-2; D ambiguous. With 0 bases removed from V and 3 bases from J, the gap between germline ends came to 17 bases. The CDR3 totals 17 residues. Per the germline V gene, CDR1 is LNHDA and CDR2 is SQIVND (reference sequence). CDR3 loop: CASSIDLGSNMDYGYTF. The DNA for the CDR3 is TGTGCCAGTAGTATAGATCTTGGGTCCAACATGGACTATGGCTACACCTTC.

This clonotype was counted a few times. This chain joins TRBV7-9 and TRBJ2-7; the D gene is possibly TRBD1 (5 bases). Germline CDR1 reads SEHNR; CDR2 reads FQNEAQ (reference sequence). The CDR3 sequence is 13 residues long. Trimming left V 4 bases short and J 5 bases short, with 12 bases between. DNA for the CDR3: TGTGCCAGCAGCTCCCTTACAGGCAACGAGCAGTACTTC. It translates to CASSSLTGNEQYF.